Detailed here is one T cell receptor beta chain. Its antigen remains unknown. This sample stems from a study of cytotoxic CD8 clonotypes in ibrutinib-treated CLL. Study-wide context: IGHV unmutated roughly 17; relapsed/refractory about a dozen; treatment-naive about 15.

Germline V gene data show CDR1 as LNHDA and CDR2 as SQIVND (reference sequence). V lost 7 bases and J lost 8, with 11 bases in between. This CDR3 contains 11 residues. Study conclusions and caveats: Among the clonotypes, public ones were uncommon and contracted or held stable on treatment.

Method: immunoSEQ multiplex PCR; TCRdb's copy keeps in-frame clones and lacks some. Seen here are around 330,000 clones, about 64% observed once, and the top ten hold roughly 6.8%. This TCR was sampled from a human donor with chronic lymphocytic leukemia. The V gene is TRBV19, the J gene TRBJ1-1; D not resolved. This sample comprised PBMCs, obtained after 36 months of ibrutinib treatment. The CDR3 region has the DNA TGTGCCAGTACCCTAGGCGGGGAAGCTTTCTTT. Amino acids: CASTLGGEAFF.